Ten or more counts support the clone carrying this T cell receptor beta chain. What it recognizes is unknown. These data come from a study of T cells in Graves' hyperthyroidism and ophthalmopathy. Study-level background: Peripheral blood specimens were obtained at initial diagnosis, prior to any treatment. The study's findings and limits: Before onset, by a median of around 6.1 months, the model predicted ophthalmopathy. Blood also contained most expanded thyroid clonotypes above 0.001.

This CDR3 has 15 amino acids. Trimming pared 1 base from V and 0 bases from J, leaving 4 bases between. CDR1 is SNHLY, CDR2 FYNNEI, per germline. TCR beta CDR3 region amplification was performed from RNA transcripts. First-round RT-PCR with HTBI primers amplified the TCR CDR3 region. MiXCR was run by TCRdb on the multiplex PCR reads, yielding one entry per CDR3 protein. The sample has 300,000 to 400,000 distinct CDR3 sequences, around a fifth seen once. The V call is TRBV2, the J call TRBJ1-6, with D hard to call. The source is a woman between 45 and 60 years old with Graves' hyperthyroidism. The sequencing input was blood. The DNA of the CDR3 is TGTGCCAGCAGTGAAGGGGGCTCCTATAATTCACCCCTCCACTTT. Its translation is CASSEGGSYNSPLHF.